These 19 T cell receptor beta chains came from one sample sequenced in a study of cytomegalovirus exposure and HLA in healthy donors. Amplification used 60 Vbeta primers and 13 Jbeta primers. Sequencing was performed with immunoSEQ multiplex PCR; in TCRdb, only in-frame clones are kept and a portion is missing. The sample has over 70,000 clones; 76% are singletons. Sequencing was carried out using PBMCs. Receptors originate from a male donor in good health and CMV-seronegative.

This clone occurred once. In DNA form, the CDR3 reads TGTGCCATCATTGGCCTCGGGGGTCTCACTGAAGCTTTCTTT. Translating it yields CAIIGLGGLTEAFF. V gene TRBV10-3 combines with J gene TRBJ1-1; a possible D gene is TRBD1 (5 bases). Trimming pared 7 bases from V and 4 bases from J, leaving 16 bases between. Germline V gene data show CDR1 as ENHRY and CDR2 as SYGVKD. The CDR3 totals 14 residues.

The chain couples TRBV6-5 to TRBJ1-1; D not certain. Trimming removed 6 bases from V and 5 bases from J, with 13 bases in between. Germline CDR1 reads MNHEY; CDR2 reads SVGAGI. This CDR3 spans 13 amino acids. In DNA form, the CDR3 reads TGTGCCAGCAGCCCAGGTCGGGATACTGAAGCTTTCTTT. This codes for CASSPGRDTEAFF.

The sample holds a few counts of this clone. The chain uses TRBV5-1 and TRBJ2-7; 8 positions agree with TRBD1. Trimming removed 6 bases from V and 7 bases from J; junction bases left unmatched: 9. The V gene's germline CDR1 is SGHRS and CDR2 YFSETQ. The CDR3 extends over 13 amino acids. CDR3 in DNA: TGCGCCAGCACCCCGGGACAGGAATCTGAGCAGTACTTC. Amino acids: CASTPGQESEQYF.

The rearrangement links TRBV6-1 to TRBJ2-5, with 7 bases aligning to TRBD1. Judging by the DNA end, TRBJ2-7 fits better; the J call may be wrong. This CDR3 comprises 15 residues. The germline gives CDR1 MNHNS, CDR2 SASEGT. DNA of the CDR3: TGTGCCAGCACTAGATCTCCGGGACAGTACTACGAGCAGTACTTC. Translation: CASTRSPGQYYEQYF.

The V and J genes are TRBV29-1 and TRBJ1-2; TRBD1 matches 9 bases. V shed 6 bases, J shed 6 bases, and the junction held 11 bases outside the gene matches. The germline V gene encodes CDR1 SQVTM and CDR2 ANQGSEA. The length of the CDR3 is 14 residues. The CDR3 bases are TGCAGCGTAGAGACCACAGGGGGCGGGGATGGCTACACCTTC. Amino acids: CSVETTGGGDGYTF.

The rearrangement links TRBV19 to TRBJ1-2; no definite D call. The V end was cut by 2 bases, the J end by 8 bases, with 21 bases between. Germline assignment: CDR1 LNHDA and CDR2 SQIVND (reference sequence). There are 16 residues in the CDR3. The CDR3 nucleotides are TGTGCCAGTAGTATATGGTCCGCAGATCCATCGGGAGGCTACACCTTC. As protein: CASSIWSADPSGGYTF.

The chain uses TRBV27 and TRBJ2-5, with 7 bases aligning to TRBD1. V gave up 5 bases and J gave up 7 bases; unmatched junction bases: 10. Germline CDR1 is MNHEY and CDR2 is SMNVEV (reference sequence). The CDR3 is 14 amino acids. The CDR3 sequence is CASSPLEGAGTQYF. The CDR3 region has the DNA TGTGCCAGCAGTCCGCTAGAGGGGGCCGGGACCCAGTACTTC.

The rearrangement links TRBV7-2 to TRBJ1-1; D remains unclear. Germline CDR1 SGHTA, CDR2 FQGNSA. CDR3 size: 15 residues. Trimming cost V 2 bases and J 2 bases, with 12 bases left between them. This CDR3 reads CASSLSPLTNTEAFF. CDR3 nucleotides: TGTGCCAGCAGCTTATCCCCCCTGACAAACACTGAAGCTTTCTTT.

The V call is TRBV19, the J call TRBJ1-2; 9 bases agree with TRBD1. V dropped 5 bases and J dropped 8; count of bases not matched to a gene: 6. The CDR3 has 13 residues. Germline V lookup: CDR1 LNHDA, CDR2 SQIVND (reference sequence). DNA for the CDR3: TGTGCCAGTAGTCCCCAGACAGGGGGAGGCTACACCTTC. This sequence encodes CASSPQTGGGYTF.

The chain employs TRBV7-2 and TRBJ1-4; unclear D gene. The germline V gene encodes CDR1 SGHTA and CDR2 FQGNSA. The CDR3 length is 16 residues. V lost 1 base and J lost 8, with 17 bases in between. DNA of the CDR3: TGTGCCAGCAGCTTAGTAGGCGCGGTTCGACGAGAAAAACTGTTTTTT. Translation gives CASSLVGAVRREKLFF.

The chain employs TRBV29-1 and TRBJ1-1, with 7 bases matching TRBD1. Germline loops: CDR1 SQVTM, CDR2 ANQGSEA. CDR3 length: 13 amino acids. With V trimmed by 4 bases and J by 0 bases, 2 bases remained unmatched. Here the CDR3 reads CSVGDSLNTEAFF. CDR3 in DNA: TGCAGCGTTGGGGACAGCTTGAACACTGAAGCTTTCTTT. The entire variable domain, with the rest obtained from reference TRBV29-1 and TRBJ1-1, is as follows: SAVISQKPSRDICQRGTSLTIQCQVDSQVTMMFWYRQQPGQSLTLIATANQGSEATYESGFVIDKFPISRPNLTFSTLTVSNMSPEDSSIYLCSVGDSLNTEAFFGQGTRLTVV.

The V gene is TRBV5-5, the J gene TRBJ1-1; a weak D match, TRBD1 (6 bases). Between the trimmed V and J ends, which lost 1 base and 0 bases, there was a span of 19 bases. The CDR3 extends over 18 amino acids. Germline V gene data show CDR1 as SGHKS and CDR2 as YYEKEE (reference sequence). CDR3 residues: CASSLQLVRQGLNTEAFF. The CDR3, as DNA: TGTGCCAGCAGCTTGCAGTTAGTTCGGCAGGGGCTGAACACTGAAGCTTTCTTT.

The rearrangement uses TRBV10-3 and TRBJ2-1; 9 positions agree with TRBD2. Per germline, CDR1 ENHRY and CDR2 SYGVKD. CDR3 length: 16 amino acids. V shed 7 bases, J shed 5 bases, and the junction held 12 bases outside the gene matches. In nucleotides, the CDR3 is TGTGCCATCAATGCCGATGGGACTAGCAAAAACAATGAGCAGTTCTTC. Translating gives CAINADGTSKNNEQFF.

The rearrangement uses TRBV7-2 and TRBJ2-3; 7 positions agree with TRBD2. The CDR3 spans 15 residues. Germline V CDR1 and CDR2: SGHTA, FQGNSA. V dropped 4 bases and J dropped 2; count of bases not matched to a gene: 6. DNA of the CDR3: TGTGCCAGCAGCTACCGGGGGACTACCACAGATACGCAGTATTTT. Protein: CASSYRGTTTDTQYF.

The chain joins TRBV29-1 to TRBJ2-5, with 12 bases identical to TRBD1. J gave up 5 bases and V 5 bases, and 12 bases lay outside the gene matches. The V gene's germline CDR1 is SQVTM and CDR2 ANQGSEA. The CDR3 spans 16 residues. CDR3 nucleotides: TGCAGCGTTCACCGTCTAGGGACAGGGGGCAAGGAGACCCAGTACTTC. Its protein is CSVHRLGTGGKETQYF.

This clone appeared once. The genes are TRBV10-1 and TRBJ1-2; D is ambiguous. The CDR3 is made up of 13 amino acids. Trimming removed 0 bases from V and 9 bases from J, with 11 bases in between. Germline-derived CDR1 and CDR2 are WNHNN and SYGVQD (reference sequence). CDR3: CASSESKTGSYTF. CDR3 in DNA: TGCGCCAGCAGTGAGTCGAAAACGGGTAGCTACACCTTC.

This clone showed up just a few times. The gene calls are TRBV5-6 and TRBJ1-2; the D gene is possibly TRBD1 (6 bases). V was clipped by 0 bases and J by 4 bases, with 10 bases between them. The germline gives CDR1 SGHDT, CDR2 YYEEEE. The length of the CDR3 is 14 residues. CDR3: CASSLGGLGYGYTF. The CDR3 bases are TGTGCCAGCAGCTTGGGGGGGCTGGGCTATGGCTACACCTTC.

CDR3 loop: CASSLGREGTEAFF. The CDR3 bases are TGTGCCAGCAGCTTAGGGAGGGAGGGCACTGAAGCTTTCTTT. The chain employs TRBV7-9 and TRBJ1-1; no clear D. Germline lookup yields CDR1 SEHNR and CDR2 FQNEAQ (reference sequence). The CDR3 has 14 amino acids. V shed 1 base and J shed 4 bases, with 10 bases lying between them.

V and J are TRBV28 and TRBJ1-2; D unclear. CDR1 is MDHEN, CDR2 SYDVKM, per germline. Trimming stripped 2 bases from V and 4 bases from J, with 8 bases between. The CDR3 has 13 residues. CDR3 nucleotide sequence: TGTGCCAGCAGTTTAAGAACCGGCTATGGCTACACCTTC. It specifies CASSLRTGYGYTF.